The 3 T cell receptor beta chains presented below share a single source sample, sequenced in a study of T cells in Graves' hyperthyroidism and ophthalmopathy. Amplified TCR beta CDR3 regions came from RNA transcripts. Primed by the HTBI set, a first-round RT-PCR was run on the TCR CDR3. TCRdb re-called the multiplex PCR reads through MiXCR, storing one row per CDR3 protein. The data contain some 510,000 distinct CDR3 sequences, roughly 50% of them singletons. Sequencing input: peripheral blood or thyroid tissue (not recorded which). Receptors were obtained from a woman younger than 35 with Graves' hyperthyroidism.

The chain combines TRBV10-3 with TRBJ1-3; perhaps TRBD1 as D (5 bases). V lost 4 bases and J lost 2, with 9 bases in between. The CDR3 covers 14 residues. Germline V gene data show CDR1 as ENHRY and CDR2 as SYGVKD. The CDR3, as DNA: TGTGCCATCAGTGGTTCGGGGGCTGGAAACACCATATATTTT. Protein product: CAISGSGAGNTIYF.

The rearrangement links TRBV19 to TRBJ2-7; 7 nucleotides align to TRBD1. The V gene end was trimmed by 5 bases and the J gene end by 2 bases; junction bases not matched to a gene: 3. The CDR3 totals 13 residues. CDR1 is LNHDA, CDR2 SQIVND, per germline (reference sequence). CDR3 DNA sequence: TGTGCCAGTAGTCGACAGGGCCCCTACGAGCAGTACTTC. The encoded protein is CASSRQGPYEQYF.

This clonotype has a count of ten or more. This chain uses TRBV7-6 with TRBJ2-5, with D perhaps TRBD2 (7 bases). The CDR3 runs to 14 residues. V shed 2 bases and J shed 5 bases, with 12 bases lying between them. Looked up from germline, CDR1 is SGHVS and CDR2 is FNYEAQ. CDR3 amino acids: CASSLWGGRETQYF. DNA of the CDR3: TGTGCCAGCAGCTTATGGGGGGGCAGGGAGACCCAGTACTTC. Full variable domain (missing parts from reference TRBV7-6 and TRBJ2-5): GAGVSQSPRYKVTKRGQDVALRCDPISGHVSLYWYRQALGQGPEFLTYFNYEAQQDKSGLPNDRFSAERPEGSISTLTIQRTEQRDSAMYRCASSLWGGRETQYFGPGTRLLVL.